Listed below are T cell receptor beta chains from one sample, sequenced in a study of OX40 agonist ivuxolimab in advanced cancers. Using immunoSEQ multiplex PCR, the repertoire was profiled, and TCRdb retains in-frame clones only, with some absent. The repertoire has about 82,000 clones, just over 85% of them found once; the top ten carry 6.5%. The material was CD4+ or CD8+ T cells sorted from blood, obtained in a trial of the OX40 agonist ivuxolimab. Receptors were obtained from an adult with an advanced solid tumor such as melanoma, head and neck, liver or kidney cancer. Each CDR3 is given with its conserved first and last residue. The order of the fields is D gene, clone size, J gene, V gene, CDR3 DNA, CDR3 protein. D genes are given only for firm matches. Some rows mark clone size as missing; the rest say once, few, many or name a class of expanded clone.

>.|.|TRBJ1-5|TRBV6-5
TGTGCCAGCAGGAATCCAGGGTCTCAGCCCCAGCATTTT
CASRNPGSQPQHF
>.|.|TRBJ2-5|TRBV5-6
TGTGCCAGCAGCTTGAGGGGCGAAAGGGAGACCCAGTACTTC
CASSLRGERETQYF
>TRBD1|.|TRBJ2-5|TRBV6-5
TGTGCCAGCAGAGCACAGGGGGAGACCCAGTACTTC
CASRAQGETQYF
>TRBD2|.|TRBJ2-1|TRBV5-6
TGTGCCAGCAGCTATGGACTAGCGGGGGGCAATGAGCAGTTCTTC
CASSYGLAGGNEQFF
>.|.|TRBJ2-5|TRBV7-9
TGTGCCAGCAGCTATGGAAAGGGGCACCAAGAGACCCAGTACTTC
CASSYGKGHQETQYF
>.|.|TRBJ1-5|TRBV19
TGTGCCAGTAGTATTCCCGCAGGGTATAGCAATCAGCCCCAGCATTTT
CASSIPAGYSNQPQHF
>TRBD2|.|TRBJ2-3|TRBV29-1
TGCAGCGTTGAATTCGGGATTGGGATCGGACTAGCGGGAGAAGAGAAGAGCACAGATACGCAGTATTTT
CSVEFGIGIGLAGEEKSTDTQYF
>.|.|TRBJ2-3|TRBV7-2
TGTGCCAGCAGCTTTTTAGCGGGCACAGATACGCAGTATTTT
CASSFLAGTDTQYF
>.|.|TRBJ1-1|TRBV4-3
TGCGCCAGCAGCCAAGATTACTCCACAGGGCTCCAAGCTTTCTTT
CASSQDYSTGLQAFF
>.|.|TRBJ2-3|TRBV11-2
TGTGCCAGCAGCTGGGGAGTCAGCACAGATACGCAGTATTTT
CASSWGVSTDTQYF
>TRBD1|.|TRBJ1-4|TRBV5-1
TGCGCCAGCAGCTTGGCGGGACAGGGGAGTGAAAAACTGTTTTTT
CASSLAGQGSEKLFF
>.|.|TRBJ2-1|TRBV5-4
TGTGCCAGCAGCTTGTCTGAACTAGACGACCCAGATGAGCAGTTCTTC
CASSLSELDDPDEQFF
>.|.|TRBJ2-7|TRBV6-5
TGTGCCAGCAGTTACTCGTGGAATGGGGATTACGAGCAGTACTTC
CASSYSWNGDYEQYF
>TRBD2|.|TRBJ2-3|TRBV4-2
TGTGCCAGCAGCCAAGCCCCTTCGACTAGCGGGAGCACAGATACGCAGTATTTT
CASSQAPSTSGSTDTQYF
>.|.|TRBJ1-1|TRBV5-6
TGTGCCAGCAGCTACAGGGCAGCTGAAGCTTTCTTT
CASSYRAAEAFF
>.|.|TRBJ1-1|TRBV14
TGTGCCAGCAGCCACTCTGGGTTGAACACTGAAGCTTTCTTT
CASSHSGLNTEAFF
>TRBD1|.|TRBJ1-2|TRBV5-6
TGTGCCAGCAGCTTGGAGGGGACAGGGGGCGGTAACTATGGCTACACCTTC
CASSLEGTGGGNYGYTF
>.|.|TRBJ1-1|TRBV29-1
TGCAGCGTTGCCCCCGGTGGGACTGAAGCTTTCTTT
CSVAPGGTEAFF
>TRBD1|.|TRBJ1-4|TRBV5-1
TGCGCCAGCAGCTTAACAGGGGTTAATGAAAAACTGTTTTTT
CASSLTGVNEKLFF
>.|.|TRBJ2-7|TRBV27
TGTGCCAGCCACCACATATCTCGTCCTGACGAGCAGTACTTC
CASHHISRPDEQYF
>TRBD1|.|TRBJ2-2|TRBV29-1
TGCAGCGCCAAGGGACAGGTGAACACCGGGGAGCTGTTTTTT
CSAKGQVNTGELFF
>.|.|TRBJ1-6|TRBV7-8
TGTGCCAGCAGCTTAGCCGGGCTTTCACCCCTCCACTTT
CASSLAGLSPLHF
>.|.|TRBJ1-5|TRBV7-8
TGTGCCAGCAGCTTAGTAGGGGGAAGTGTTTCGCCCCAGCATTTT
CASSLVGGSVSPQHF
>TRBD1|few|TRBJ1-2|TRBV29-1
TGCAGCGTAGGGGGCGGTGAAGCTGGCTACACCTTC
CSVGGGEAGYTF
>.|.|TRBJ2-7|TRBV27
TGTGCCGGCAGTTTATCTTTCCGGGGGGCCCCCTACGAGCAGTACTTC
CAGSLSFRGAPYEQYF
>.|.|TRBJ1-2|TRBV18
TGTGCCAGCTCACCGTCCGAGACAGCGAACTATGGCTACACCTTC
CASSPSETANYGYTF
>TRBD2|.|TRBJ2-3|TRBV15
TGTGCCACCAGCAGATTGGGACTAAGCACAGATACGCAGTATTTT
CATSRLGLSTDTQYF
>TRBD1|.|TRBJ1-5|TRBV5-6
TGTGCCAGCAGCTTGTTCGCCGGCGGACAGGGTTTTAGTGGTCAGCCCCAGCATTTT
CASSLFAGGQGFSGQPQHF
>TRBD1|.|TRBJ2-1|TRBV10-3
TGTGCCATCAGTGAGTCGGAGACAGGGAAGCAGTTCTTC
CAISESETGKQFF
>TRBD2|.|TRBJ2-3|TRBV5-1
TGCGCCAGCAGCTTGGATCCTAGCGGGAGTTCTCGCACAGATACGCAGTATTTT
CASSLDPSGSSRTDTQYF